A single T cell receptor beta chain is shown here with its context. Antigen unknown. This record comes from a study of T cell repertoires in cytomegalovirus infection. Via MiXCR, TCRdb re-called the reads, giving one row per CDR3 protein. The repertoire holds about half a million distinct CDR3 sequences, with roughly 46% as singletons. This clonotype originated in a human donor in good health (CMV status not recorded). Some clones in this sample may be carry-over from other donors' samples. Here the sequenced sample was cultured PBMCs, taken from culture after CMV antigen stimulation.

CDR3: CASSSRTGAETQYF. For the CDR3, the DNA is TGTGCCAGCAGCTCGAGGACAGGGGCAGAGACCCAGTACTTC. This chain links TRBV7-2 with TRBJ2-5; TRBD1 matches 9 bases. Germline CDR1 reads SGHTA; CDR2 reads FQGNSA. The CDR3 extends over 14 amino acids. The V gene end was trimmed by 4 bases and the J gene end by 4 bases; junction bases not matched to a gene: 4.